The 30 T cell receptor beta chains below were found in one sample sequenced in a study of OX40 agonist ivuxolimab in advanced cancers. Libraries were constructed by the immunoSEQ multiplex PCR assay. TCRdb retrieved this table from immuneACCESS and kept in-frame rearrangements only. Not all clones are present; in checked studies, unresolved V genes account for under half, and no reason is known for the remainder. Within this sample are roughly 60,000 clones, with 65% to 90% of them counted one time only. In total, the top ten clones hold roughly 0.9% of the sample. The sample in question was CD4+ or CD8+ T cells sorted from blood, obtained in a trial of the OX40 agonist ivuxolimab. Receptors were obtained from an adult with an advanced solid tumor such as melanoma, head and neck, liver or kidney cancer.

This chain joins TRBV7-9 and TRBJ1-1; D is uncertain. This CDR3 region has 11 residues. CDR1 is SEHNR and CDR2 is FQNEAQ in the germline V gene (reference sequence). V was trimmed by 4 bases and J by 3 bases, leaving 3 bases between them. In DNA, the CDR3 is TGTGCCAGCAGCTCCGACACTGAAGCTTTCTTT. The encoded protein is CASSSDTEAFF. Full variable domain (rest looked up from reference TRBV7-9 and TRBJ1-1): DTGVSQNPRHKITKRGQNVTFRCDPISEHNRLYWYRQTLGQGPEFLTYFQNEAQLEKSRLLSDRFSAERPKGSFSTLEIQRTEQGDSAMYLCASSSDTEAFFGQGTRLTVV.

This chain connects TRBV5-5 to TRBJ1-5; possibly TRBD1 for D (6 bases). Per germline, CDR1 SGHKS and CDR2 YYEKEE (reference sequence). Trimming removed 4 bases at V and 3 bases at J, with 14 bases between. The CDR3 runs 15 residues. CDR3 sequence reads: CASSQRDRPNQPQHF. DNA for the CDR3: TGTGCCAGCAGCCAAAGAGACAGGCCCAATCAGCCCCAGCATTTT.

The chain has TRBV11-2 and TRBJ2-1; D is unresolved. The CDR3 consists of 16 residues. CDR1 is SGHAT and CDR2 is FQNNGV in the germline V gene. The V end lost 0 bases, the J end lost 4 bases, and 13 bases lay between the germline ends. The DNA for the CDR3 is TGTGCCAGCAGCTTAGATGTGGGCCGACGGTACAATGAGCAGTTCTTC. Translation: CASSLDVGRRYNEQFF.

The chain is built from TRBV28 and TRBJ2-7; maybe TRBD2 (5 bases). Germline values: CDR1 MDHEN, CDR2 SYDVKM. The ends were cut back, 6 bases at V and 0 bases at J, with 12 bases in the middle. This CDR3 region has 14 residues. The CDR3 protein is CASRRSGSSYEQYF. Written as DNA, the CDR3 is TGTGCCAGCAGACGGAGCGGTAGCTCCTACGAGCAGTACTTC.

The chain links TRBV19 to TRBJ1-1; D ambiguous. V lost 7 bases, J lost 0 bases, and 9 bases lay in between. Germline V gene data show CDR1 as LNHDA and CDR2 as SQIVND (reference sequence). CDR3 length equals 13 residues. The CDR3 sequence: CASKIGVNTEAFF. In nucleotides, the CDR3 is TGTGCCAGTAAAATTGGTGTGAACACTGAAGCTTTCTTT.

The chain uses TRBV5-1 and TRBJ2-5; D is uncertain. V lost 5 bases and J lost 2, with 13 bases in between. Germline CDR1 SGHRS, CDR2 YFSETQ. The CDR3 is 14 residues long. DNA for the CDR3: TGCGCCAGCAGTCCCCATACGCAACAAGAGACCCAGTACTTC. Amino acid sequence: CASSPHTQQETQYF. Based on the CDR3 plus reference TRBV5-1 and TRBJ2-5, the full variable domain is KAGVTQTPRYLIKTRGQQVTLSCSPISGHRSVSWYQQTPGQGLQFLFEYFSETQRNKGNFPGRFSGRQFSNSRSEMNVSTLELGDSALYLCASSPHTQQETQYFGPGTRLLVL.

As DNA, the CDR3 is TGTGCCAGCAGCCCGGAGGGACAGGGGTACACTGAAGCTTTCTTT. This codes for CASSPEGQGYTEAFF. The chain recombines TRBV13 with TRBJ1-1; 10 bases match TRBD1. Trimming cost V 5 bases and J 3 bases; bases outside gene matches: 6. Germline loops: CDR1 PRHDT, CDR2 FYEKMQ (reference sequence). The CDR3 totals 15 residues.

The gene calls are TRBV10-2 and TRBJ2-5, with TRBD2 matching 7 bases. The assigned J gene may be wrong: the sequence end matches TRBJ2-7 better. The CDR3 spans 13 residues. The V gene's germline CDR1 is WSHSY and CDR2 SAAADI. The CDR3 is CASMTAGAYEQYF. The CDR3, as DNA: TGCGCCAGCATGACGGCGGGGGCCTACGAGCAGTACTTC.

The rearrangement joins TRBV6-1 to TRBJ2-7, with D perhaps matching TRBD2 (5 bases). V was trimmed by 0 bases and J by 11 bases, leaving 14 bases between them. Germline V gives CDR1 MNHNS, CDR2 SASEGT. CDR3 size: 13 residues. Written as DNA, the CDR3 is TGTGCCAGCAGTGAAGCAAGGAGGTCTGAGGAGTACTTC. Translation: CASSEARRSEEYF.

V gene TRBV5-1 combines with J gene TRBJ2-7; D gene uncertain. Germline values: CDR1 SGHRS, CDR2 YFSETQ. This CDR3 has 14 residues. V was cut by 4 bases and J by 3 bases, with 14 bases left in between. CDR3 region: CASSPGLKGYEQYF. In DNA form, the CDR3 reads TGCGCCAGCAGCCCCGGTTTAAAGGGCTACGAGCAGTACTTC.

V gene TRBV23-1 combines with J gene TRBJ1-2; D is undetermined. TRBV23-1 is an open reading frame whose function is uncertain. V was cut by 0 bases and J by 6 bases, with 5 bases left in between. The CDR3 totals 12 residues. In DNA form, the CDR3 reads TGCGCCAGCAGTCAATCCGGTGATGGCTACACCTTC. Translation: CASSQSGDGYTF.

V usage is TRBV5-8 and J usage is TRBJ1-3, with 7 nucleotides matching TRBD1. Trimming at V came to 3 bases and at J to 7 bases, leaving 4 bases not matched to a gene. Looked up from germline, CDR1 is SGHTS and CDR2 is YDEGEE. CDR3 length equals 13 residues. The CDR3 here is CASSYDRDNTIYF. CDR3 sequence (DNA): TGTGCCAGCAGCTACGACAGGGACAACACCATATATTTT.

The CDR3: CASSPLQGLSETQYF. The CDR3 region has the DNA TGTGCCAGTAGTCCCCTACAGGGACTCTCAGAGACCCAGTACTTC. The chain joins TRBV19 to TRBJ2-5; D may be TRBD1 or TRBD2 (6 bases each). The CDR3 runs 15 residues. V lost 5 bases and J lost 4, with 17 bases in between. The germline V gene encodes CDR1 LNHDA and CDR2 SQIVND (reference sequence).

The genes are TRBV10-3 and TRBJ1-2; D gene ambiguous. Germline V gene lookup returns CDR1 ENHRY and CDR2 SYGVKD. Between the trimmed V and J ends, which lost 0 bases and 4 bases, there was a span of 12 bases. This CDR3 spans 15 amino acids. In DNA form, the CDR3 reads TGTGCCATCAGTGAGTCCCGGGAGGCCCTCTATGGCTACACCTTC. It codes for CAISESREALYGYTF.

J is TRBJ2-2 and V is TRBV7-9; 11 nucleotides match TRBD2. V trimming: 4 bases; J trimming: 1 base; junction bases outside the gene matches: 2. From germline, CDR1 is SEHNR and CDR2 FQNEAQ (reference sequence). The CDR3 has 16 residues. CDR3 bases: TGTGCCAGCAGCTCCGGGACTAGCGGGAACACCGGGGAGCTGTTTTTT. It yields the protein CASSSGTSGNTGELFF. Combining the CDR3 with reference TRBV7-9 and TRBJ2-2 gives the whole variable domain DTGVSQNPRHKITKRGQNVTFRCDPISEHNRLYWYRQTLGQGPEFLTYFQNEAQLEKSRLLSDRFSAERPKGSFSTLEIQRTEQGDSAMYLCASSSGTSGNTGELFFGEGSRLTVL.

J is TRBJ2-1 and V is TRBV6-6; weak D call: TRBD2 (6 bases). V was cut by 5 bases and J by 10 bases, with 21 bases left in between. In germline, CDR1 is MNHNY, CDR2 SVGAGI (reference sequence). The CDR3 has 15 amino acids. CDR3 in amino acids: CASSGGQGWPSEQFF. The CDR3, as DNA: TGTGCCAGCAGTGGAGGGCAGGGATGGCCTTCAGAGCAGTTCTTC.

CDR3 DNA: TGTGCCAGCAGCCTCTCCGGGACAGCGAACACTGAAGCTTTCTTT. Translated, it gives CASSLSGTANTEAFF. The gene calls are TRBV14 and TRBJ1-1; TRBD1 matches at 7 bases. The CDR3 totals 15 residues. The germline CDR1 and CDR2 sequences are SGHDN and FVKESK. V lost 4 bases to trimming and J lost 1 base; unmatched junction nucleotides: 6.

The chain has TRBV5-6 and TRBJ1-1, with 8 bases that match TRBD1. In germline, CDR1 is SGHDT, CDR2 YYEEEE. Germline trimming cut 3 bases from V and 1 base from J; bases unmatched to any gene: 5. This CDR3 is built from 15 residues. The CDR3 nucleotides read TGTGCCAGCAGCTCAACAGGGACAGGGAACACTGAAGCTTTCTTT. This codes for CASSSTGTGNTEAFF.

This clone came up once. The chain combines TRBV7-8 with TRBJ2-6; no clear D gene. The CDR3 totals 16 residues. Looked up from germline, CDR1 is SGHVS and CDR2 is FQNEAQ. The V gene lost 2 bases and the J gene lost 0 bases, with 8 bases spanning the gap. The CDR3 nucleotides read TGTGCCAGCAGCTTAAACGGCTTCTCTGGGGCCAACGTCCTGACTTTC. Translated: CASSLNGFSGANVLTF. The full variable domain, in which reference TRBV7-8 and TRBJ2-6 provide the parts outside the CDR3, is GAGVSQSPRYKVAKRGQDVALRCDPISGHVSLFWYQQALGQGPEFLTYFQNEAQLDKSGLPSDRFFAERPEGSVSTLKIQRTQQEDSAVYLCASSLNGFSGANVLTFGAGSRLTVL.

The V call is TRBV18, the J call TRBJ2-7; 11 bases line up with TRBD1. Germline CDR1 and CDR2: KGHSH and LQKENI. This CDR3 region has 15 residues. Trimming at V came to 3 bases and at J to 5 bases, leaving 6 bases not matched to a gene. The CDR3 DNA reads as TGTGCCAGCTCACCTTCCGGGACAGGGGGAAACGAGCAGTACTTC. Protein: CASSPSGTGGNEQYF.

The rearrangement links TRBV18 to TRBJ1-1, with 8 bases fitting TRBD1. The V gene's germline CDR1 is KGHSH and CDR2 LQKENI. Losses at the gene ends were 8 bases for V and 11 bases for J; bases not matched to a gene: 10. The CDR3 has 12 residues. The CDR3 is CASPQQGAGAFF. CDR3 bases: TGTGCCAGCCCACAGCAGGGGGCTGGGGCTTTCTTT.

This clone was seen just once. The J gene is TRBJ2-4, the V gene TRBV2, with D tentatively TRBD2 (6 bases). Germline CDR1 is SNHLY and CDR2 is FYNNEI. V lost 8 bases and J lost 6, with 11 bases in between. CDR3 length: 12 amino acids. The DNA of the CDR3 is TGTGCCAGCGGGAACGGGGGAAACATTCAGTACTTC. It translates to CASGNGGNIQYF.

The J gene is TRBJ2-7, the V gene TRBV7-9; D remains unclear. This CDR3 is built from 15 residues. Germline V gene sequence: CDR1 SEHNR, CDR2 FQNEAQ (reference sequence). The V and J ends lost 4 bases and 1 base respectively, with 14 bases between them. CDR3 protein: CASSSDLTRSYEQYF. The DNA for the CDR3 is TGTGCCAGCAGCTCCGACCTGACACGATCCTACGAGCAGTACTTC.

CDR3 coding DNA: TGTGCCAGCAGTTTATATCCGGCAGGGAGCTCTGGGGCCAACGTCCTGACTTTC. The encoded protein is CASSLYPAGSSGANVLTF. J is TRBJ2-6 and V is TRBV28; D assignment may be TRBD1 or TRBD2 (5 bases each). Trimming removed 1 base at V and 0 bases at J, with 13 bases between. In germline, CDR1 is MDHEN, CDR2 SYDVKM. The CDR3 loop spans 18 amino acids.

The chain recombines TRBV5-1 with TRBJ2-1; D not certain. Germline CDR1 and CDR2: SGHRS and YFSETQ. Trimming pared 2 bases from V and 5 bases from J, leaving 20 bases between. The CDR3 length is 17 residues. CDR3 nucleotides: TGCGCCAGCAGCTTAATGGACCCAACGGACCTCCACAATGAGCAGTTCTTC. Residues: CASSLMDPTDLHNEQFF.

This clone was seen once. The chain carries TRBV5-1 and TRBJ2-5, with 8 bases aligning to TRBD2. Germline V gives CDR1 SGHRS, CDR2 YFSETQ. The length of the CDR3 is 15 residues. Trimming took 0 bases from V and 4 from J; bases not matched to a gene: 5. CDR3 nucleotides: TGCGCCAGCAGCTTGGCGGGGGGGCCTGGAGAGACCCAGTACTTC. Its protein is CASSLAGGPGETQYF.

The chain combines TRBV7-9 with TRBJ1-2; D gene uncertain. The V gene's germline CDR1 is SEHNR and CDR2 FQNEAQ (reference sequence). The CDR3 loop spans 14 amino acids. Deletions cut 2 bases from V and 7 bases from J, with 14 bases between. This CDR3 is CASSLHPPTSGYTF. DNA of the CDR3: TGTGCCAGCAGCTTACACCCCCCGACTAGTGGCTACACCTTC.

The count of this clone is one. The chain links TRBV5-6 to TRBJ1-2, with TRBD1 identical over 7 bases. Germline V CDR1 and CDR2: SGHDT, YYEEEE. This CDR3 spans 14 amino acids. Unmatched junction bases numbered 4, after V lost 1 base and J lost 4 bases. In DNA form, the CDR3 reads TGTGCCAGCAGCTTGAGACAGGGCCTCTATGGCTACACCTTC. Translating it yields CASSLRQGLYGYTF.

This clone was detected once. The genes are TRBV10-1 and TRBJ2-3, with 7 nucleotides matching TRBD1. The germline V gene has CDR1 WNHNN and CDR2 SYGVQD (reference sequence). This CDR3 comprises 15 residues. The V and J ends lost 0 bases and 2 bases, in that order; junction bases with no gene match: 2. The CDR3 sequence is CASSESGQVTDTQYF. The CDR3 DNA follows: TGCGCCAGCAGTGAGTCCGGACAGGTCACAGATACGCAGTATTTT.

The chain uses TRBV7-9 and TRBJ1-1; D unresolved. Germline V lookup: CDR1 SEHNR, CDR2 FQNEAQ (reference sequence). The V end was cut by 5 bases, the J end by 0 bases, with 19 bases between. The length of the CDR3 is 17 residues. DNA for the CDR3: TGTGCCAGCAGCAATGTGGGGAAGGGATACATGAACACTGAAGCTTTCTTT. It is translated as CASSNVGKGYMNTEAFF.